This T cell receptor beta chain originates from a study of blood T cell repertoires in COVID-19. The age range of participants was about 18 to 90 years, with residence in around 22 US areas. Categorization into cohorts depended on clinical history that participants reported. V was cut by 6 bases and J by 15 bases, with 15 bases left in between. The CDR3 has 11 amino acids. Germline CDR1 and CDR2: MNHEY and SVGAGI. The assay was immunoSEQ multiplex PCR, and TCRdb's table has in-frame clones only and misses some. Among more than 300,000 clones, 92% were seen once, and the ten largest hold roughly 20%. Input material: PBMCs or T cells enriched from blood (not recorded which). The sequence derives from a woman aged 25 to 45 who had recovered from COVID-19. The chain couples TRBV6-5 to TRBJ1-5, with no clear D. This chain's CDR3 is CASSLERVSHF. The DNA for the CDR3 is TGTGCCAGCAGCCTGGAGAGGGTCTCGCATTTT.